This T cell receptor (beta chain) was retrieved from a study of cytomegalovirus exposure and HLA in healthy donors. PCR employed 60 Vbeta and 13 Jbeta primers. Here immunoSEQ multiplex PCR was the method, and the copy in TCRdb shows in-frame clones only, minus some. The table lists 140,000 to 150,000 clones, over 70% of them singletons. Notes on the study in general: Published work reported that the classifier diagnosed cytomegalovirus status with high specificity and sensitivity. Usually a TCR sequence was rare, but some public TCRs were found in many donors. It was likely that a cluster of highly shared sequence variants was a sequencing artifact.

About this clone: Its cognate antigen is unknown.

This receptor was obtained from a man aged 25 to 45 in good health and CMV-seronegative. Sequencing input: PBMCs.

The CDR3 DNA is TGTGCCAGCAGTGGGACAGTAGATTCACCCCTCCACTTT. Amino acid sequence: CASSGTVDSPLHF. This chain joins TRBV6-5 and TRBJ1-6, with TRBD1 identical over 7 bases. Trimming took 5 bases from V and 8 from J; bases not matched to a gene: 3. Germline CDR1 is MNHEY and CDR2 is SVGAGI. The CDR3 runs 13 residues.